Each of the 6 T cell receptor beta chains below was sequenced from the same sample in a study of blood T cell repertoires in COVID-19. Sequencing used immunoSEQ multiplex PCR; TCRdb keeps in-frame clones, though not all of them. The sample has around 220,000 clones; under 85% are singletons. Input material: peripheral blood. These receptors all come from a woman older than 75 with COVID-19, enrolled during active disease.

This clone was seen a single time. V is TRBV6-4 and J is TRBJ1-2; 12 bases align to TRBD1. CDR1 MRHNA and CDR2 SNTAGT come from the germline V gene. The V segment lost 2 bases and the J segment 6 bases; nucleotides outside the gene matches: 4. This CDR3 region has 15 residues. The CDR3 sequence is CASSDRGQGANGYTF. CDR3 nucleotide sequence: TGTGCCAGCAGTGACCGGGGACAGGGGGCTAATGGCTACACCTTC.

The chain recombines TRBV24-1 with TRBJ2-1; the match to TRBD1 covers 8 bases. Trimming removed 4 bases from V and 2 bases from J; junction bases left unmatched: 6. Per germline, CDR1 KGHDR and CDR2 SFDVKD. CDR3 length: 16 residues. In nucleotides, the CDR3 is TGTGCCACCAGTGACTCACAGGGGGTCCCCTACAATGAGCAGTTCTTC. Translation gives CATSDSQGVPYNEQFF.

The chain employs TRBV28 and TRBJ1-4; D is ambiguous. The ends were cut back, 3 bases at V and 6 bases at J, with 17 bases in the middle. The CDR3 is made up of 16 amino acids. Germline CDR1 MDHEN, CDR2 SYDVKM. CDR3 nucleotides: TGTGCCAGCAGTTTCTCCGTGACAATCGGGGATGAAAAACTGTTTTTT. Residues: CASSFSVTIGDEKLFF. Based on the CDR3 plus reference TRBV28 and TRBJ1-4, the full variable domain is DVKVTQSSRYLVKRTGEKVFLECVQDMDHENMFWYRQDPGLGLRLIYFSYDVKMKEKGDIPEGYSVSREKKERFSLILESASTNQTSMYLCASSFSVTIGDEKLFFGSGTQLSVL.

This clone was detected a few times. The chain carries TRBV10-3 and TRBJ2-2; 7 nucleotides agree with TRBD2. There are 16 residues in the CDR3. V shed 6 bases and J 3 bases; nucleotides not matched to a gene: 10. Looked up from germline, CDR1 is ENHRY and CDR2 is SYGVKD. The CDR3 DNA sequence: TGTGCCATCAGCAGGGAAGCGGGACTTGACACCGGGGAGCTGTTTTTT. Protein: CAISREAGLDTGELFF.

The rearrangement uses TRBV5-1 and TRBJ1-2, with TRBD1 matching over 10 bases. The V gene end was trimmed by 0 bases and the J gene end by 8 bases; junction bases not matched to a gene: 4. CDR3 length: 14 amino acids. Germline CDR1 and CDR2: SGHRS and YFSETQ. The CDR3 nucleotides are TGCGCCAGCAGCTTGGGACAGGGGGCGAGGGGCTACACCTTC. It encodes CASSLGQGARGYTF.

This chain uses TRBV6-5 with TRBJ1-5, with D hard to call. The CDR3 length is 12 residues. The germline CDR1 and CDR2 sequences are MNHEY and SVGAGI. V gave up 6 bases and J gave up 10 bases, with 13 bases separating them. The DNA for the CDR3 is TGTGCCAGCAGACCCCCAGCGGGTCCCCAGCATTTT. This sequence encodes CASRPPAGPQHF.